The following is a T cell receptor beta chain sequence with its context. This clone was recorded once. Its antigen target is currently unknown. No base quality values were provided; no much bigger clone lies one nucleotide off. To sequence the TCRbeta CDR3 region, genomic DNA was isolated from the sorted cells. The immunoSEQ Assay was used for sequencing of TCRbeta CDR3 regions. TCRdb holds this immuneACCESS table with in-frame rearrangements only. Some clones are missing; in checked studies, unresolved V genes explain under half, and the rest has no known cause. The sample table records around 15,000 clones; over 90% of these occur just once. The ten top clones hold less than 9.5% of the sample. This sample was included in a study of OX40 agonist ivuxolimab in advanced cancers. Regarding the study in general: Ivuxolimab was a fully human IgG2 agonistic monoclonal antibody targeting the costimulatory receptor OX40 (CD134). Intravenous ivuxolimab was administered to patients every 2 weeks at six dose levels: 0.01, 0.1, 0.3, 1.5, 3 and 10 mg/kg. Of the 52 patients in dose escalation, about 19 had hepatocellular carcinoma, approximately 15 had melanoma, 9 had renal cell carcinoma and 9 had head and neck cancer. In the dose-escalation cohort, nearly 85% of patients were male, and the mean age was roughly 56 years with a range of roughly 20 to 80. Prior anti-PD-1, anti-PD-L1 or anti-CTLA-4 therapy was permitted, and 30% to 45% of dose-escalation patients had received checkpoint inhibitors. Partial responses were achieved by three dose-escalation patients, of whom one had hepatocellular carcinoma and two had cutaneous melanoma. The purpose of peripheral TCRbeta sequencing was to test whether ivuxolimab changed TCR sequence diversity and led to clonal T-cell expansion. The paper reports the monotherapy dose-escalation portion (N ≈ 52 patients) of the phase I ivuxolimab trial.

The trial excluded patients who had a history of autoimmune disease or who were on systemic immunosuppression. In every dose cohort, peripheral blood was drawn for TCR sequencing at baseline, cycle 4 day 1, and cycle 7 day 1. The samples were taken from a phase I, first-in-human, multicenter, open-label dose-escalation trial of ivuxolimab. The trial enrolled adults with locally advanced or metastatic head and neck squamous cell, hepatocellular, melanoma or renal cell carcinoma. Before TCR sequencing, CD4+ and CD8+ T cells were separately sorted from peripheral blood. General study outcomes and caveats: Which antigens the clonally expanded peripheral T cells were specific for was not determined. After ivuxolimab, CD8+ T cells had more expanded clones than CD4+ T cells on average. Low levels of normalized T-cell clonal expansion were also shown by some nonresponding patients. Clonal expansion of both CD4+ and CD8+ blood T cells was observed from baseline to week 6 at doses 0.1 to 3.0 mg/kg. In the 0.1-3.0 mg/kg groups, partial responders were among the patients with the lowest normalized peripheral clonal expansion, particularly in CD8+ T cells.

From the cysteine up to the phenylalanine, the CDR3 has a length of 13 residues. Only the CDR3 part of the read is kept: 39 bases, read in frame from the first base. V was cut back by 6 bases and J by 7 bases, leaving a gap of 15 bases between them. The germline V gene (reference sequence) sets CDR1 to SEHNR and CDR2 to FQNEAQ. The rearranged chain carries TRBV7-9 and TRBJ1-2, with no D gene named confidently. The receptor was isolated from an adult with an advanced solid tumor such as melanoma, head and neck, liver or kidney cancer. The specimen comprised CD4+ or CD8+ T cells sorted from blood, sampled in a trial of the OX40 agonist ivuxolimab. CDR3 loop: CASSPGSASGYTF. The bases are TGTGCCAGCAGTCCCGGGTCGGCATCTGGCTACACCTTC.